This TCR beta chain was sequenced for a study of blood T cell repertoires in COVID-19. About the study: Acute and convalescent COVID-19 samples came from the United States, Italy and Spain. The cDNA or gDNA used as material had been derived from T cells, B-cell-depleted T cells, or PBMCs.

Original handling: Nucleated cell counts were estimated from reference gene primer amplification. Sequencing used immunoSEQ multiplex PCR; TCRdb keeps in-frame clones, though not all of them. V and J calls and clone size are those listed in that table; D and trimming were worked out from the DNA. Seen here are around 270,000 clones, around 89% observed once, and the top ten hold about 4%. Specimen: peripheral blood. The TCR sequence derives from a man in his sixties who had recovered from COVID-19.

The chain's CDR3 is CASSSPAGQGLGLGYTF. The CDR3 DNA sequence: TGTGCCAGCAGCTCTCCTGCTGGACAGGGGCTAGGGTTAGGCTACACCTTC. The genes are TRBV9 and TRBJ1-2; 9 bases fit TRBD1. Losses at the gene ends were 4 bases for V and 8 bases for J; bases not matched to a gene: 18. The germline V gene has CDR1 SGDLS and CDR2 YYNGEE. The CDR3 runs 17 residues.